What follows are 18 T cell receptor beta chains derived from one specimen sequenced in a study of T cell responses to AZD1222 COVID-19 vaccine. Assay: immunoSEQ multiplex PCR; the TCRdb copy retains only in-frame clones and omits some. The sample records more than 65,000 clones, approximately 78% being singletons. The starting material was peripheral blood, obtained on day 0 of AZD1222 vaccination. The receptors shown here come from an adult in good health.

The V gene is TRBV5-8, the J gene TRBJ2-3; no clear D gene. CDR3 size: 11 residues. V lost 2 bases to trimming and J lost 6 bases, with 4 bases between them. Germline values: CDR1 SGHTS, CDR2 YDEGEE. The CDR3, as DNA: TGTGCCAGCAGCTTTATGGATACGCAGTATTTT. It translates to CASSFMDTQYF.

The chain has TRBV28 and TRBJ2-1; D remains unclear. Trimming took 4 bases from V and 0 from J, leaving 10 bases between them. This CDR3 has 15 amino acids. Germline values: CDR1 MDHEN, CDR2 SYDVKM. The CDR3 DNA reads as TGTGCCAGCAGTTCAGGTCGTACCTCCTACAATGAGCAGTTCTTC. Protein: CASSSGRTSYNEQFF.

This chain connects TRBV28 to TRBJ2-3; D possibly corresponds to TRBD2 (6 bases). V was clipped by 6 bases and J by 9 bases, with 10 bases between them. Germline CDR1 is MDHEN and CDR2 is SYDVKM. This CDR3 spans 11 amino acids. CDR3 coding DNA: TGTGCCAGCAGCCTACTAGCAACGCAGTATTTT. Translated, it gives CASSLLATQYF.

V and J are TRBV19 and TRBJ2-7; the D gene is possibly TRBD2 (6 bases). The germline V gene encodes CDR1 LNHDA and CDR2 SQIVND (reference sequence). The V end lost 6 bases, the J end lost 3 bases, and 18 bases lay between the germline ends. The CDR3 has 15 amino acids. CDR3 in amino acids: CASSPGARRVYEQYF. The CDR3 DNA is TGTGCCAGTAGCCCCGGGGCAAGGAGGGTCTACGAGCAGTACTTC.

V usage is TRBV5-6 and J usage is TRBJ1-4; D is undetermined. Between the trimmed V and J ends, which lost 0 bases and 8 bases, there was a span of 14 bases. Germline-derived CDR1 and CDR2 are SGHDT and YYEEEE. CDR3 length equals 15 residues. CDR3 nucleotide sequence: TGTGCCAGCAGCTTGGCCGCGGGGATAGGGGAAAAACTGTTTTTT. Its protein product is CASSLAAGIGEKLFF. Using reference TRBV5-6 and TRBJ1-4 for the parts outside the CDR3, the full variable domain is DAGVTQSPTHLIKTRGQQVTLRCSPKSGHDTVSWYQQALGQGPQFIFQYYEEEERQRGNFPDRFSGHQFPNYSSELNVNALLLGDSALYLCASSLAAGIGEKLFFGSGTQLSVL.

V and J are TRBV7-9 and TRBJ2-3; no definite D call. The length of the CDR3 is 15 residues. The germline V gene encodes CDR1 SEHNR and CDR2 FQNEAQ (reference sequence). V dropped 5 bases and J dropped 3 bases, with 15 bases sitting between them. CDR3 residues: CASSLLSAGTDTQYF. For the CDR3, the DNA is TGTGCCAGCAGCCTCCTATCGGCAGGTACAGATACGCAGTATTTT. The variable domain in full, with the rest retrieved from reference TRBV7-9 and TRBJ2-3, is DTGVSQNPRHKITKRGQNVTFRCDPISEHNRLYWYRQTLGQGPEFLTYFQNEAQLEKSRLLSDRFSAERPKGSFSTLEIQRTEQGDSAMYLCASSLLSAGTDTQYFGPGTRLTVL.

V usage is TRBV19 and J usage is TRBJ2-2; tentatively, D is TRBD1 or TRBD2 (5 bases each). In germline, CDR1 is LNHDA, CDR2 SQIVND (reference sequence). The CDR3 is made up of 15 amino acids. The V end lost 0 bases, the J end lost 3 bases, and 8 bases lay between the germline ends. The CDR3 DNA sequence: TGTGCCAGTAGTATAGAGGGGACCGACACCGGGGAGCTGTTTTTT. Amino acid sequence: CASSIEGTDTGELFF.

The chain employs TRBV6-6 and TRBJ2-7; TRBD1 might be the D (5 bases). V lost 0 bases and J lost 5, with 11 bases in between. CDR1 and CDR2 from the germline V gene are MNHNY and SVGAGI (reference sequence). The CDR3 is made up of 14 amino acids. DNA of the CDR3: TGTGCCAGCAGTTACTCCAGGGTGGGAAACGAGCAGTACTTC. It encodes CASSYSRVGNEQYF.

The chain joins TRBV6-5 to TRBJ1-6, with a tentative D call TRBD1 (5 bases). With 2 bases removed from V and 3 bases from J, the gap between germline ends came to 8 bases. Germline values: CDR1 MNHEY, CDR2 SVGAGI. This CDR3 contains 15 residues. The CDR3 sequence is CASSYAGVYNSPLHF. The CDR3 DNA reads TGTGCCAGCAGTTACGCGGGGGTCTATAATTCACCCCTCCACTTT.

This rearrangement joins TRBV6-5 to TRBJ1-2, with a weak D call TRBD1 (6 bases). This CDR3 contains 14 residues. From germline, CDR1 is MNHEY and CDR2 SVGAGI. The ends were cut back, 2 bases at V and 8 bases at J, with 15 bases in the middle. CDR3 DNA: TGTGCCAGCAGTTACACCCAGGGGCGTGGGGGCTACACCTTC. This codes for CASSYTQGRGGYTF.

V gene TRBV7-2 combines with J gene TRBJ2-3, with D perhaps matching TRBD2 (6 bases). Trimming took 5 bases from V and 1 from J, leaving 16 bases between them. The germline V gene encodes CDR1 SGHTA and CDR2 FQGNSA. The CDR3 is 16 amino acids. The chain's CDR3 is CASSHLSGARTDTQYF. The CDR3 coding sequence is TGTGCCAGCAGCCATCTTAGCGGAGCTCGCACAGATACGCAGTATTTT.

The V and J genes are TRBV24-1 and TRBJ2-3; D unclear. V was trimmed by 6 bases and J by 0 bases, leaving 12 bases between them. The CDR3 sequence is 15 residues long. The germline CDR1 and CDR2 sequences are KGHDR and SFDVKD. CDR3 nucleotide sequence: TGTGCCACCAGTCCCAGCAGAGTAAGCACAGATACGCAGTATTTT. It yields the protein CATSPSRVSTDTQYF.

This chain joins TRBV9 and TRBJ1-5, with 7 nucleotides matching TRBD1. The germline V gene has CDR1 SGDLS and CDR2 YYNGEE. The junction had 10 bases not matched to a gene; V was cut back by 5 bases and J by 11 bases. CDR3 length: 13 residues. Here the CDR3 reads CASSRDRAFSQHF. The CDR3 DNA reads TGTGCCAGCAGTCGTGACAGGGCTTTTTCCCAGCATTTT.

The gene calls are TRBV11-2 and TRBJ1-6; D is unresolved. From germline, CDR1 is SGHAT and CDR2 FQNNGV. The CDR3 has 15 amino acids. V dropped 6 bases and J dropped 3 bases, with 12 bases sitting between them. CDR3: CASSLSVDYNSPLHF. The CDR3 DNA follows: TGTGCCAGCAGTCTATCGGTGGACTATAATTCACCCCTCCACTTT.

CDR3 DNA sequence: TGTGCCAGCAGCTTGACCAGGACAGGCCTCTACGAGCAGTACTTC. Amino acids: CASSLTRTGLYEQYF. The chain recombines TRBV11-2 with TRBJ2-7, with 7 bases matching TRBD1. The CDR3 has 15 amino acids. V was clipped by 3 bases and J by 3 bases; unmatched bases: 8. Germline lookup yields CDR1 SGHAT and CDR2 FQNNGV.

This rearrangement joins TRBV19 to TRBJ1-5; D is possibly TRBD1 (5 bases). The CDR3 contains 15 residues. Germline V lookup: CDR1 LNHDA, CDR2 SQIVND (reference sequence). Trimming shortened V by 5 bases and J by 0 bases, and 11 bases separated the two germline ends. The CDR3 loop is CASSGTGDSNQPQHF. As DNA, the CDR3 is TGTGCCAGTAGTGGCACAGGTGATAGCAATCAGCCCCAGCATTTT.

The chain combines TRBV5-6 with TRBJ2-7, with D tentatively TRBD1 (6 bases). Germline CDR1 and CDR2: SGHDT and YYEEEE. This CDR3 contains 15 residues. The V and J ends lost 2 bases and 4 bases respectively, with 16 bases between them. This CDR3 reads CASSFQGTRVYEQYF. The DNA of the CDR3 is TGTGCCAGCAGCTTCCAGGGGACAAGAGTATACGAGCAGTACTTC.

V usage is TRBV4-1 and J usage is TRBJ1-2, with 10 bases aligning to TRBD1. J gave up 3 bases and V 0 bases, and 4 bases lay outside the gene matches. CDR3 length: 16 amino acids. Germline V gene sequence: CDR1 MGHRA, CDR2 YSYEKL. The DNA for the CDR3 is TGCGCCAGCAGCCAAGATGAAGGGACAGGGGACTATGGCTACACCTTC. Translation: CASSQDEGTGDYGYTF.